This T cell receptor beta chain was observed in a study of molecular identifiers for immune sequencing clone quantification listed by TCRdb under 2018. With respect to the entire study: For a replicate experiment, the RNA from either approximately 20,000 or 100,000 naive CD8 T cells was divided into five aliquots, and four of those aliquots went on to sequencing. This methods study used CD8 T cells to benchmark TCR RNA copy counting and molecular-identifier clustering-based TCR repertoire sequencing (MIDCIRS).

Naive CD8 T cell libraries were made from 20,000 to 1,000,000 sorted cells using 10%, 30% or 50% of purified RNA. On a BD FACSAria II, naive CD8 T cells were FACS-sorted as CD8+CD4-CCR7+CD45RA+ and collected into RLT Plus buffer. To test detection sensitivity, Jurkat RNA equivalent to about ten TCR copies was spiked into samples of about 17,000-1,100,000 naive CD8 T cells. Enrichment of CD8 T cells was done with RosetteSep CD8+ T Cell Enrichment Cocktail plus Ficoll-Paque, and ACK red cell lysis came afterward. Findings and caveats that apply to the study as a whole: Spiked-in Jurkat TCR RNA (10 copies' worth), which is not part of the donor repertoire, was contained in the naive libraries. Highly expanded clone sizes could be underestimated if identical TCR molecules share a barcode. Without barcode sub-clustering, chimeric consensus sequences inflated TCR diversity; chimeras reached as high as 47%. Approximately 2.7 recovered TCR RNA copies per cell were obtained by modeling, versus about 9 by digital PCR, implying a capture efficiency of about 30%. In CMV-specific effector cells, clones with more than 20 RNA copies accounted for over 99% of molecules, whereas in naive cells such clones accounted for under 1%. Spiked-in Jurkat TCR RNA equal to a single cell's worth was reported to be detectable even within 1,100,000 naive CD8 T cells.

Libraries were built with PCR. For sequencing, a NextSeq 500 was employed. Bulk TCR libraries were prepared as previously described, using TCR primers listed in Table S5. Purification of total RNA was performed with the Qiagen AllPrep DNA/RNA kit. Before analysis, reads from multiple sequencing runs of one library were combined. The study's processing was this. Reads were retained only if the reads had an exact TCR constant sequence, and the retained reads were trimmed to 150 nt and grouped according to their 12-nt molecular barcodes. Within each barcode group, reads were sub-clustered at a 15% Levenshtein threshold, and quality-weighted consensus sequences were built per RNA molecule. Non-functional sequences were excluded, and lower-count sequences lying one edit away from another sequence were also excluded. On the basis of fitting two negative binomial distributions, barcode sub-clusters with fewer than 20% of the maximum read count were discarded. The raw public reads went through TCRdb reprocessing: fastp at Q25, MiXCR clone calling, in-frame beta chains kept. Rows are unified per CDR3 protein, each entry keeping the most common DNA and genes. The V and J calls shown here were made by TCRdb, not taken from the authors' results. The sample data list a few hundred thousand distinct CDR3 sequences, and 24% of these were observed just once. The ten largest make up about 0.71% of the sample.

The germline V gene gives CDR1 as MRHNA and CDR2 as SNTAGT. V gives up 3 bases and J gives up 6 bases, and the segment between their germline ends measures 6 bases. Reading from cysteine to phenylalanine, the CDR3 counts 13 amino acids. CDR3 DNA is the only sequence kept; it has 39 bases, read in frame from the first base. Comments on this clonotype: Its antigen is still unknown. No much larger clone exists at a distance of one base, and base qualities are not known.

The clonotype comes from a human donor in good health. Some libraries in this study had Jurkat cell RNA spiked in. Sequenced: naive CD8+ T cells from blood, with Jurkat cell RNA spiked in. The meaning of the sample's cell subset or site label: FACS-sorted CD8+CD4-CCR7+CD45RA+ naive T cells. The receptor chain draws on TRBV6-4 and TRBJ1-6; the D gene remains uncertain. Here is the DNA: TGTGCCAGCAGTGAGACTGTTAATTCACCCCTCCACTTT. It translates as CASSETVNSPLHF.